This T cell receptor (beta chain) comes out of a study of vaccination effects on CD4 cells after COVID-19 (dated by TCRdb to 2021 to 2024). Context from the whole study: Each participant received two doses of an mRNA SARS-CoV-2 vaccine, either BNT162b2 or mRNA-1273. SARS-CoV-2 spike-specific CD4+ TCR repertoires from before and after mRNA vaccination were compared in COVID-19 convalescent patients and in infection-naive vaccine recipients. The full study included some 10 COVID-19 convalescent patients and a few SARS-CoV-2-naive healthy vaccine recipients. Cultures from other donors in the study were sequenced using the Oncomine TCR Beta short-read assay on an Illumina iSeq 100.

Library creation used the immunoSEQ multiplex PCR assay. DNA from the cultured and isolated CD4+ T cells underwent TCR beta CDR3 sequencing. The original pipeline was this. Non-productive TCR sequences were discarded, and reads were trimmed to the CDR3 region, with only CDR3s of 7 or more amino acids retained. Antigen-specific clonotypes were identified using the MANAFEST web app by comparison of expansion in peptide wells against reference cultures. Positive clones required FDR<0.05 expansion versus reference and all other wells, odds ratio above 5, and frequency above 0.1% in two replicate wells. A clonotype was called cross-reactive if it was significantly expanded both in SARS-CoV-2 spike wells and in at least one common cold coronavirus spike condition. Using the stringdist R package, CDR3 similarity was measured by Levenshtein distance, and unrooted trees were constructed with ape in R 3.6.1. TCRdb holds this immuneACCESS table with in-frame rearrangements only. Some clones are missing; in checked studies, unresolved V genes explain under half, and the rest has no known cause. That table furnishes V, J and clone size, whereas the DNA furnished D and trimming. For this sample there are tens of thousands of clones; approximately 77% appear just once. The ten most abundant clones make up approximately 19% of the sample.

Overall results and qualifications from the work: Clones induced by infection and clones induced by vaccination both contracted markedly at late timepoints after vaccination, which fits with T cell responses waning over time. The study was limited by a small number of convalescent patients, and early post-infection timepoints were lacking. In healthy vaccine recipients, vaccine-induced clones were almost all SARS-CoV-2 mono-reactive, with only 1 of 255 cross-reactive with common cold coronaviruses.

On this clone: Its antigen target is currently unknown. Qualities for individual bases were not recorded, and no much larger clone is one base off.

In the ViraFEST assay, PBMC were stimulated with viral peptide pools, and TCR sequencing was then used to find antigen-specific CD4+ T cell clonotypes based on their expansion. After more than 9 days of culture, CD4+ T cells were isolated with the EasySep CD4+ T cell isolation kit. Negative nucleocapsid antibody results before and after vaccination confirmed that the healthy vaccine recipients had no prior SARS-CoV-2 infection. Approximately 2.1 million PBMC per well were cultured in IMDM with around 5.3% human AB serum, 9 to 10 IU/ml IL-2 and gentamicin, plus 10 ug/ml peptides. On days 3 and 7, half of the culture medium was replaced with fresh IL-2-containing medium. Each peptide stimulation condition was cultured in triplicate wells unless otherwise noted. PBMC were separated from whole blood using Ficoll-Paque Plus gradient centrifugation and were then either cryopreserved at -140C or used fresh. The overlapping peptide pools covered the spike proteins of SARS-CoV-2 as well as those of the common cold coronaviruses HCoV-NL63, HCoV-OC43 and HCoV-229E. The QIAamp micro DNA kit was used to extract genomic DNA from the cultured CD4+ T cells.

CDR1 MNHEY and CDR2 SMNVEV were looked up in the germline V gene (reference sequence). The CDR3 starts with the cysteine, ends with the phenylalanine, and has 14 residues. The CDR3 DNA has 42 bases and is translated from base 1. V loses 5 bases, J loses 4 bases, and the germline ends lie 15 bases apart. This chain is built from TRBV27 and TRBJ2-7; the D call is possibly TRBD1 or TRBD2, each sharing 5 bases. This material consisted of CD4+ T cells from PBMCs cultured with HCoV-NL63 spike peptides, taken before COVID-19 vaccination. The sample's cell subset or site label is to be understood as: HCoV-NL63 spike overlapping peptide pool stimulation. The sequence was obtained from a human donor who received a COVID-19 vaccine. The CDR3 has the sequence CASSRRDGIYEQYF. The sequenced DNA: TGTGCCAGCAGTCGCCGGGACGGAATTTACGAGCAGTACTTC.